These T cell receptor beta chains were read from a single sample in a study of T cells in Graves' hyperthyroidism and ophthalmopathy. Via MiXCR, TCRdb re-called the multiplex PCR reads, giving one row per CDR3 protein. Found here are hundreds of thousands of distinct CDR3 sequences, about 38% of them singletons; the top ten hold 7.5% to 9.5%. What was sequenced was blood. The receptors shown here come from a man aged 18 to 30 with Graves' hyperthyroidism. CDR3s include the opening cysteine and the closing phenylalanine or tryptophan. A D gene is named only where the DNA matches it firmly. Only some rows state a clone size, as once, few, many or a class for expanded clones.

TRBJ1-4,TRBD1,TRBV5-1,-,CASSPTGDAYEKLFF,TGCGCCAGCAGCCCAACAGGGGATGCCTATGAAAAACTGTTTTTT
TRBJ2-7,-,TRBV25-1,-,CASRGYSAEQYF,TGTGCCAGCAGGGGCTACTCCGCCGAGCAGTACTTC
TRBJ1-1,-,TRBV19,many,CASSIVAALNTEAFF,TGTGCCAGTAGTATAGTAGCGGCTTTGAACACTGAAGCTTTCTTT
TRBJ1-3,TRBD1,TRBV7-2,-,CASRGDSPWDGYTIYF,TGTGCCAGCAGGGGGGACAGTCCCTGGGATGGCTACACCATATATTTT
TRBJ2-7,TRBD1,TRBV7-2,-,CASKLGQVYEQYF,TGTGCCAGCAAACTGGGACAGGTTTACGAGCAGTACTTC
TRBJ2-5,TRBD2,TRBV5-4,-,CASSSIAGGQETQYF,TGTGCCAGCAGCTCGATAGCGGGGGGCCAAGAGACCCAGTACTTC
TRBJ2-2,-,TRBV10-3,many,CATLKEMNTGELFF,TGTGCCACCCTTAAGGAGATGAACACCGGGGAGCTGTTTTTT
TRBJ2-2,TRBD2,TRBV4-3,few,CASSSRTSEGGELFF,TGCGCCAGCAGCTCTCGGACTAGCGAGGGCGGGGAGCTGTTTTTT
TRBJ2-6,-,TRBV24-1,-,CARDASGANVLTF,TGTGCTAGGGACGCCTCTGGGGCCAACGTCCTGACTTTC
TRBJ2-7,-,TRBV2,-,CASSLDRSGSSYEQYF,TGTGCCAGCAGCTTAGACCGCAGCGGTAGCTCCTACGAGCAGTACTTC
TRBJ2-2,-,TRBV9,-,CASSVSAGELFF,TGTGCCAGCAGCGTAAGTGCCGGGGAGCTGTTTTTT
TRBJ1-3,-,TRBV20-1,-,CSAIGRDSGNTIYF,TGCAGTGCCATAGGGCGGGACTCTGGAAACACCATATATTTT
TRBJ1-6,-,TRBV10-2,many,CASSENHNSPLHF,TGCGCCAGCAGTGAGAACCATAATTCACCCCTCCACTTT
TRBJ2-5,-,TRBV9,few,CASSVAGPETQYF,TGTGCCAGCAGCGTAGCGGGGCCAGAGACCCAGTACTTC
TRBJ1-5,-,TRBV7-9,many,CASSLWAGKDQPQHF,TGTGCCAGCAGCTTATGGGCAGGGAAGGATCAGCCCCAGCATTTT
TRBJ2-5,-,TRBV27,-,CADQETQYF,TGTGCCGACCAAGAGACCCAGTACTTC
TRBJ1-1,TRBD1,TRBV7-9,few,CASSSTGGRAEAFF,TGTGCCAGCAGCTCTACAGGGGGCCGGGCTGAAGCTTTCTTT
TRBJ1-4,TRBD1,TRBV5-6,many,CASSSRGRDEKLFF,TGTGCCAGCAGCTCCAGGGGGCGCGATGAAAAACTGTTTTTT